The 18 T cell receptor beta chains in this list originate from one sample, sequenced in a study of PD-1 blockade in classical Hodgkin lymphoma. Produced via immunoSEQ multiplex PCR; TCRdb's table is partial and in-frame only. Seen here are under 20,000 clones, about nine tenths observed once, and the top ten hold roughly 3.9%. Time point defined: newly diagnosed, previously untreated cHL patient sample. Sequenced input: peripheral blood mononuclear cells (PBMCs). These receptors were obtained from a human donor with classical Hodgkin lymphoma.

The chain recombines TRBV4-3 with TRBJ2-4, with 11 bases matching TRBD2. This CDR3 is 19 amino acids long. The germline gives CDR1 LGHNA, CDR2 YSLEER. Trimming took 3 bases from V and 1 from J; bases not matched to a gene: 11. CDR3 coding DNA: TGCGCCAGCAGCCATACTACTAGCGGGAGCAAAGGGGCCAAAAACATTCAGTACTTC. It yields the protein CASSHTTSGSKGAKNIQYF.

This clone has a single count. The gene calls are TRBV6-5 and TRBJ2-5; 9 positions match TRBD1. The CDR3 totals 15 residues. The junction had 4 bases not matched to a gene; V was cut back by 1 base and J by 4 bases. From germline, CDR1 is MNHEY and CDR2 SVGAGI. CDR3 coding DNA: TGTGCCAGCAGTTACTGGACAGGGGAGGGAGAGACCCAGTACTTC. Protein: CASSYWTGEGETQYF.

V gene TRBV28 combines with J gene TRBJ2-7, with D perhaps matching TRBD1 or TRBD2 (6 bases each). The CDR3 contains 15 residues. Germline V gene sequence: CDR1 MDHEN, CDR2 SYDVKM. V gave up 7 bases and J gave up 0 bases, with 16 bases separating them. CDR3 bases: TGTGCCAGCAAGCGAGGGGGGCCCAACTCCTACGAGCAGTACTTC. The encoded protein is CASKRGGPNSYEQYF. The variable domain in full, with the rest retrieved from reference TRBV28 and TRBJ2-7, is DVKVTQSSRYLVKRTGEKVFLECVQDMDHENMFWYRQDPGLGLRLIYFSYDVKMKEKGDIPEGYSVSREKKERFSLILESASTNQTSMYLCASKRGGPNSYEQYFGPGTRLTVT.

This clone was counted a few times. This chain uses TRBV27 with TRBJ2-7, with TRBD2 as a possible D gene (7 bases). The CDR3 has 15 amino acids. In germline, CDR1 is MNHEY, CDR2 SMNVEV (reference sequence). V lost 3 bases to trimming and J lost 8 bases, with 20 bases between them. The DNA of the CDR3 is TGTGCCAGCAGTTTTATTGGAGGGGGGAGGGAGAAGCAGTACTTC. Translating it yields CASSFIGGGREKQYF.

This clone has only one observation. The chain is built from TRBV2 and TRBJ2-1, with 12 bases lining up with TRBD2. The CDR3 contains 15 residues. Germline CDR1 SNHLY, CDR2 FYNNEI. Unmatched junction bases numbered 7, after V lost 5 bases and J lost 8 bases. The CDR3 region is CASSSWTSGTYEQFF. The DNA for the CDR3 is TGTGCCAGCAGTTCCTGGACTAGCGGGACCTATGAGCAGTTCTTC.

The V call is TRBV5-6, the J call TRBJ2-1, with D uncertain. CDR1 is SGHDT and CDR2 is YYEEEE in the germline V gene. The V end was cut by 2 bases, the J end by 5 bases, with 11 bases between. The CDR3 covers 14 residues. The CDR3 region is CASSFRYRDNEQFF. The CDR3, as DNA: TGTGCCAGCAGCTTCAGGTACCGAGACAATGAGCAGTTCTTC.

The V and J genes are TRBV11-1 and TRBJ1-2; D may be TRBD1 (6 bases). Deletions cut 4 bases from V and 3 bases from J, with 6 bases between. Germline loops: CDR1 SGHAT, CDR2 FQDESV (reference sequence). The CDR3 totals 12 residues. Written as DNA, the CDR3 is TGTGCCAGCAGCTGGACAGACTATGGCTACACCTTC. Encoded protein: CASSWTDYGYTF.

This CDR3 reads CASSIGGERAKNIQYF. CDR3 sequence (DNA): TGTGCCAGTAGTATAGGGGGGGAGCGGGCCAAAAACATTCAGTACTTC. The V gene is TRBV19, the J gene TRBJ2-4, with D possibly TRBD2 on 6 matching bases. V was shortened by 1 base and J by 1 base, with 11 bases between the two germline ends. Per germline, CDR1 LNHDA and CDR2 SQIVND (reference sequence). CDR3 length equals 16 residues.

The rearrangement uses TRBV5-4 and TRBJ2-2; TRBD2 aligns across 10 bases. V lost 4 bases and J lost 6; bases outside the gene matches: 6. CDR1 and CDR2 from the germline V gene are SGHNT and YYREEE (reference sequence). This CDR3 region has 15 residues. CDR3 DNA sequence: TGTGCCAGCAGCCGAAAAGCGGGAGGGGCCGGGGAGCTGTTTTTT. Translating gives CASSRKAGGAGELFF.

As DNA, the CDR3 is TGTGCCAGCAGCTTAGAAGGTTCCGGGACGCCCTTCGAGCAGTACTTC. Amino acid sequence: CASSLEGSGTPFEQYF. This chain connects TRBV7-2 to TRBJ2-7; D tentatively reads TRBD1 or TRBD2 (5 bases each). Looked up from germline, CDR1 is SGHTA and CDR2 is FQGNSA. The ends were cut back, 1 base at V and 6 bases at J, with 19 bases in the middle. The CDR3 length is 16 residues. Looking up the rest from reference TRBV7-2 and TRBJ2-7 gives the full variable domain: GAGVSQSPSNKVTEKGKDVELRCDPISGHTALYWYRQSLGQGLEFLIYFQGNSAPDKSGLPSDRFSAERTGGSVSTLTIQRTQQEDSAVYLCASSLEGSGTPFEQYFGPGTRLTVT.

In this sample, this clone turned up once. This chain uses TRBV5-5 with TRBJ2-3, with 11 positions matching TRBD2. The CDR3 is 17 amino acids. V shed 0 bases, J shed 4 bases, and the junction held 7 bases outside the gene matches. The germline CDR1 and CDR2 sequences are SGHKS and YYEKEE (reference sequence). The CDR3 sequence: CASSLGTSGLGADTQYF. In nucleotides, the CDR3 is TGTGCCAGCAGCTTGGGGACTAGCGGGCTGGGGGCAGATACGCAGTATTTT.

The chain carries TRBV18 and TRBJ2-3, with 8 bases matching TRBD1. Germline CDR1 KGHSH, CDR2 LQKENI. J lost 1 base, V lost 3 bases, and 6 bases had no gene match. The CDR3 has 16 residues. CDR3 sequence: CASSPRDRMGTDTQYF. DNA of the CDR3: TGTGCCAGCTCACCCCGGGACAGGATGGGCACAGATACGCAGTATTTT.

The chain uses TRBV14 and TRBJ2-2; D call uncertain. The germline V and J ends were trimmed by 2 bases and 8 bases, with 6 bases remaining between them. The V gene's germline CDR1 is SGHDN and CDR2 FVKESK. The CDR3 spans 12 residues. The CDR3 protein is CASSQWAGELFF. CDR3 DNA sequence: TGTGCCAGCAGCCAATGGGCTGGGGAGCTGTTTTTT.

The chain is built from TRBV28 and TRBJ1-6; the match to TRBD1 covers 10 bases. Germline CDR1 MDHEN, CDR2 SYDVKM. CDR3 length: 16 amino acids. J was trimmed by 7 bases and V by 8 bases; bases with no gene match: 11. CDR3: CASQSRDRGTNSPLHF. As DNA, the CDR3 is TGTGCCAGCCAAAGTAGGGACAGGGGTACAAATTCACCCCTCCACTTT.

This chain connects TRBV9 to TRBJ2-1; 10 bases fit TRBD1. Germline CDR1 and CDR2: SGDLS and YYNGEE. The J segment lost 7 bases and the V segment lost 0 bases, leaving 10 bases of the junction unmatched. This CDR3 has 17 amino acids. CDR3 protein: CASSVEDGTGEGNEQFF. CDR3 bases: TGTGCCAGCAGCGTAGAGGATGGGACAGGGGAAGGAAATGAGCAGTTCTTC.

V usage is TRBV5-6 and J usage is TRBJ2-1, with 7 bases lining up with TRBD2. The CDR3 spans 13 residues. Germline V gene sequence: CDR1 SGHDT, CDR2 YYEEEE. The J segment lost 7 bases and the V segment lost 0 bases, leaving 1 base of the junction unmatched. The CDR3 is CASSLAGGNEQFF. The DNA for the CDR3 is TGTGCCAGCAGCTTGGCCGGGGGGAATGAGCAGTTCTTC.

V is TRBV5-4 and J is TRBJ2-2, with 7 bases that match TRBD2. With V trimmed by 3 bases and J by 4 bases, 6 bases remained unmatched. CDR3 size: 15 residues. Germline V gene sequence: CDR1 SGHNT, CDR2 YYREEE (reference sequence). The CDR3 protein is CASSSEREPTGELFF. DNA of the CDR3: TGTGCCAGCAGCTCCGAGCGGGAACCCACCGGGGAGCTGTTTTTT.

This clone was counted once. The rearrangement links TRBV7-2 to TRBJ1-4; 7 bases agree with TRBD1. The germline V gene encodes CDR1 SGHTA and CDR2 FQGNSA. The CDR3 has 15 residues. J was trimmed by 7 bases and V by 0 bases; bases with no gene match: 5. In nucleotides, the CDR3 is TGTGCCAGCAGCTTAGCGCGGCAGGGGGGTGAAAAACTGTTTTTT. It codes for CASSLARQGGEKLFF.